Each of the 2 T cell receptor beta chains below was sequenced from the same sample in a study of blood T cell repertoires in COVID-19. Only in-frame clones appear in the TCRdb table, and some are missing; sequencing was by immunoSEQ multiplex PCR. The sample contains 65,000 or so clones, about 81% of which appear only once. The source material was peripheral blood. The source of these receptors is a man older than 75 with acute or convalescent COVID-19.

The CDR3, as DNA: TGTGCCAGCAGTGACTCAGGACAGACGGCTACAGATACGCAGTATTTT. Protein product: CASSDSGQTATDTQYF. V usage is TRBV6-4 and J usage is TRBJ2-3, with D maybe TRBD1 (6 bases). Trimming removed 0 bases from V and 3 bases from J, with 13 bases in between. Per the germline V gene, CDR1 is MRHNA and CDR2 is SNTAGT. CDR3 size: 16 residues.

The chain joins TRBV6-5 to TRBJ1-4, with 7 positions matching TRBD1. Trimming removed 6 bases from V and 10 bases from J; junction bases left unmatched: 8. This CDR3 region has 13 residues. Per the germline V gene, CDR1 is MNHEY and CDR2 is SVGAGI. The CDR3 region has the DNA TGTGCCAGCAGCCGTGGGACAGATGGAAAACTGTTTTTT. Its translation is CASSRGTDGKLFF.